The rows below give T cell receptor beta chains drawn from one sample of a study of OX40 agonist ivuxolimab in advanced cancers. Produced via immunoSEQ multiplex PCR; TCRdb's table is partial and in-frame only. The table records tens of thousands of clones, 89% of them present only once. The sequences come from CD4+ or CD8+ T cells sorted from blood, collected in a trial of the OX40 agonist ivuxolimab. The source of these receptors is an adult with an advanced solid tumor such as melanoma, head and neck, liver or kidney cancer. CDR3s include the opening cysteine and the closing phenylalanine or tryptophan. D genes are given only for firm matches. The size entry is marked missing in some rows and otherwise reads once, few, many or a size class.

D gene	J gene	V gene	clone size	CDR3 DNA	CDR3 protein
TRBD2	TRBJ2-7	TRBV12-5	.	TGTGCTAGTGCCACGACTAGCGGGAGGAAGGGTTCCTACGAGCAGTACTTC	CASATTSGRKGSYEQYF
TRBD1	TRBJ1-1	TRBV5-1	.	TGCGCCAGCAGCTTGGCACGGGACAGCGAAGCTTTCTTT	CASSLARDSEAFF
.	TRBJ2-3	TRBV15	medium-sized	TGTGCCACCAGCAACCCGGGTGGGAGCACAGATACGCAGTATTTT	CATSNPGGSTDTQYF
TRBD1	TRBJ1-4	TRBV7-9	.	TGTGCCAGCAGCTCCTTTCCAGGGGGCGGGGAAAAACTGTTTTTT	CASSSFPGGGEKLFF
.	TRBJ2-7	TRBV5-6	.	TGTGCCAGCAGCTCCACCACCTACGAGCAGTACTTC	CASSSTTYEQYF
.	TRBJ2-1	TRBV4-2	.	TGTGCCAGCAGCCCCTTAAACCAGAACAATGAGCAGTTCTTC	CASSPLNQNNEQFF
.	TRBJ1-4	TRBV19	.	TGTGCCAGTAGTATATCTTTCGGGGGCGAAAAACTGTTTTTT	CASSISFGGEKLFF
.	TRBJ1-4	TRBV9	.	TGTGCCAGCAGTGGGGGGAATGGGGAAAAACTGTTTTTT	CASSGGNGEKLFF
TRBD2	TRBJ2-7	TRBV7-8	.	TGTGCCAGCAGCTTCCTAGCGGGATACGAGCAGTACTTC	CASSFLAGYEQYF
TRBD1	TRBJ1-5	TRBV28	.	TGTGCCAGCAGTCTCCCGGGACAGGGTATGGCGGGCAATCAGCCCCAGCATTTT	CASSLPGQGMAGNQPQHF
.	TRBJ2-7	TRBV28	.	TGTGCCAGCAGTCTCCACGACGAGCAGTACTTC	CASSLHDEQYF
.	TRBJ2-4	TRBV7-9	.	TGTGCCAGCAGCTCCGGGGTGGACATTCAGTACTTC	CASSSGVDIQYF
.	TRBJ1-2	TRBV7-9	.	TGTGCCAGCAGCTTATCCGGGATCCGTAATGGCTACACCTTC	CASSLSGIRNGYTF
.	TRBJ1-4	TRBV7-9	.	TGCGCCAGCAGCTTAGACTTGTTCCCGACGGCAGGGGATGAAAAACTGTTTTTT	CASSLDLFPTAGDEKLFF
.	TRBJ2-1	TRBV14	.	TGTGCCAGCAGCCCCCTTGAGGGTCCTTCCTACAATGAGCAGTTCTTC	CASSPLEGPSYNEQFF
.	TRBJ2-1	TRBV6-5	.	TGTGCCAGCGGGACTCACTCCTACAATGAGCAGTTCTTC	CASGTHSYNEQFF
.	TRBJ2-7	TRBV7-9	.	TGTGCCAGCAGCTTTACGTACGAGCAGTACTTC	CASSFTYEQYF
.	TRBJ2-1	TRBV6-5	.	TGTGCCAGCAGTATGACAGACCAATCCTACAATGAGCAGTTCTTC	CASSMTDQSYNEQFF
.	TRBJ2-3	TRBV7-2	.	TGTGCCAGCAGCTTCTCTAGCGTGGGCACAGATACGCAGTATTTT	CASSFSSVGTDTQYF